The 8 T cell receptor beta chains reported below all come from one sample, sequenced in a study of T cell repertoires in cytomegalovirus infection. TCRdb itself ran the reads through MiXCR, one entry per CDR3 protein. The data hold 310,000 or so distinct CDR3 sequences, with around 9.6% observed a single time. The sample consisted of PBMCs. Every receptor here comes from a human donor in good health (CMV status not recorded). Some clones in this sample may be carry-over from other donors' samples.

This chain links TRBV20-1 with TRBJ1-1; 7 positions match TRBD1. The junction had 8 bases not matched to a gene; V was cut back by 6 bases and J by 1 base. The CDR3 is made up of 14 amino acids. Germline V gene data show CDR1 as DFQATT and CDR2 as SNEGSKA (reference sequence). The CDR3 region has the DNA TGCAGTGCGCTCCCCGGGACAGCGAACACTGAAGCTTTCTTT. Its protein product is CSALPGTANTEAFF.

Regarding this clonotype: One end of the junction fails to match germline, which may point to a read error. The V and J genes are TRBV7-3 and TRBJ2-5; D may correspond to TRBD1 or TRBD2 (5 bases each). Germline V gene data show CDR1 as SGHTA and CDR2 as FQGTGA. This CDR3 has 15 residues. The CDR3 DNA is TGTGCCAACAGCTTAGCGTGGGGCCTTAGGGAGACCCAGTACTTC. Translating it yields CANSLAWGLRETQYF.

This clonotype showed up many times. V and J are TRBV5-6 and TRBJ1-2; a possible D gene is TRBD1 (5 bases). Germline CDR1 is SGHDT and CDR2 is YYEEEE. The CDR3 is made up of 13 amino acids. V lost 6 bases to trimming and J lost 4 bases, with 13 bases between them. The CDR3 region has the DNA TGTGCCAGCACCTCGGGGACTCCCTATGGCTACACCTTC. Its translation is CASTSGTPYGYTF.

This clonotype occurred a few times. The V and J genes are TRBV20-1 and TRBJ2-2; possible D gene TRBD2, 5 bases. Germline V CDR1 and CDR2: DFQATT, SNEGSKA (reference sequence). The CDR3 sequence is 13 residues long. V lost 4 bases and J lost 2, with 8 bases in between. This CDR3 is CSATSGNTGELFF. The DNA of the CDR3 is TGCAGTGCTACTTCGGGAAACACCGGGGAGCTGTTTTTT.

This clonotype showed up many times. V is TRBV7-8 and J is TRBJ1-2; 9 bases line up with TRBD1. The junction had 9 bases not matched to a gene; V was cut back by 5 bases and J by 8 bases. Germline V lookup: CDR1 SGHVS, CDR2 FQNEAQ. The CDR3 loop spans 14 amino acids. The CDR3, as DNA: TGTGCCAGCAGCCCCGGGACAGGGAGTAGAGGCTACACCTTC. It encodes CASSPGTGSRGYTF.

The chain is built from TRBV7-9 and TRBJ2-5; D call uncertain. The CDR3 has 16 amino acids. Germline V CDR1 and CDR2: SEHNR, FQNEAQ (reference sequence). Trimming stripped 7 bases from V and 7 bases from J, with 25 bases between. The CDR3 nucleotides are TGTGCCAGCACCCAGGCCGTCCGGACCTTCCTGCGGACCCAGTACTTC. Translation: CASTQAVRTFLRTQYF.

This clonotype was counted at least ten times. The chain carries TRBV7-3 and TRBJ2-1; D may be TRBD1 (5 bases). V lost 3 bases, J lost 5 bases, and 11 bases lay in between. This CDR3 is built from 14 residues. Germline CDR1 is SGHTA and CDR2 is FQGTGA. The CDR3 loop is CASSLDNSNNEQFF. CDR3 DNA: TGTGCCAGCAGCTTGGACAATTCCAACAATGAGCAGTTCTTC.

This clonotype appeared once. A much larger clone sits a single nucleotide away, making a read error possible. The chain combines TRBV7-3 with TRBJ2-3, with 9 bases matching TRBD2. The CDR3 totals 12 residues. Germline CDR1 is SGHTA and CDR2 is FQGTGA. The DNA for the CDR3 is TGTGCCAGCGGAAAGACTAGCGGAACGCGGTATTTT. Its translation: CASGKTSGTRYF.